Listed below are T cell receptor beta chains from one sample, sequenced in a study of T-cell reconstitution after alpha-beta-depleted transplantation in children. TCRdb ran MiXCR on the PCR reads and lists one entry per CDR3 protein. The sample carries around 600,000 distinct CDR3 sequences, roughly a tenth recorded once. The specimen was PBMCs from the stem cell graft donor, collected from the stem cell graft. The receptors derive from a human donor who donated a stem cell graft to a child with acute myeloid leukemia. CDR3s include the opening cysteine and the closing phenylalanine or tryptophan. The D gene is left open where the match is weak.

d_gene: TRBD2
v_gene: TRBV20-1
j_gene: TRBJ2-2
CDR3aa: CSAWTSGISRELFF

d_gene: -
v_gene: TRBV20-1
j_gene: TRBJ2-6
CDR3aa: CSAAHTSGANVLTF

d_gene: -
v_gene: TRBV6-2/TRBV6-3
j_gene: TRBJ2-7
CDR3aa: CASSYSKRDTYEQYF

d_gene: -
v_gene: TRBV6-2/TRBV6-3
j_gene: TRBJ2-1
CDR3aa: CASRIGHEQFF

d_gene: TRBD1
v_gene: TRBV20-1
j_gene: TRBJ2-3
CDR3aa: CSAADRDRGTDTQYF

d_gene: -
v_gene: TRBV6-2/TRBV6-3
j_gene: TRBJ2-4
CDR3aa: CASSRNDLAKNIQYF

d_gene: -
v_gene: TRBV9
j_gene: TRBJ2-5
CDR3aa: CASSPPGGLSSETQYF

d_gene: TRBD1
v_gene: TRBV27
j_gene: TRBJ2-1
CDR3aa: CASTLQQGAYNEQFF

d_gene: -
v_gene: TRBV7-2
j_gene: TRBJ2-7
CDR3aa: CASSKLRPQSPGEQYF

d_gene: TRBD2
v_gene: TRBV20-1
j_gene: TRBJ2-5
CDR3aa: CSARAGDLQETQYF

d_gene: TRBD2
v_gene: TRBV6-2/TRBV6-3
j_gene: TRBJ2-6
CDR3aa: CASSTGLAGLSSGANVLTF

d_gene: -
v_gene: TRBV29-1
j_gene: TRBJ2-7
CDR3aa: CSVRARVYEQYF

d_gene: -
v_gene: TRBV14
j_gene: TRBJ2-1
CDR3aa: CASSQEVELLYNEQFF

d_gene: TRBD1
v_gene: TRBV25-1
j_gene: TRBJ1-6
CDR3aa: CATLRPGTGNSPLHF

d_gene: -
v_gene: TRBV5-1
j_gene: TRBJ2-1
CDR3aa: CASSPQGQDGLNEQFF

d_gene: TRBD2
v_gene: TRBV29-1
j_gene: TRBJ2-5
CDR3aa: CSVEDLAGRVQETQYF

d_gene: TRBD1
v_gene: TRBV27
j_gene: TRBJ2-1
CDR3aa: CASSLAEAQGAGQFF

d_gene: -
v_gene: TRBV6-1
j_gene: TRBJ1-2
CDR3aa: CASSVVGSNYGYTF

d_gene: TRBD2
v_gene: TRBV28
j_gene: TRBJ2-1
CDR3aa: CASIWGSGSSNEQFF

d_gene: TRBD2
v_gene: TRBV20-1
j_gene: TRBJ2-7
CDR3aa: CSAIAGGAYEQYF

d_gene: TRBD2
v_gene: TRBV7-2
j_gene: TRBJ2-3
CDR3aa: CASSLGLTGGGTQYF

d_gene: TRBD2
v_gene: TRBV29-1
j_gene: TRBJ2-3
CDR3aa: CSVVIAGGTDTQYF

d_gene: TRBD1
v_gene: TRBV4-3
j_gene: TRBJ2-7
CDR3aa: CASSQGTGGHYEQYF

d_gene: -
v_gene: TRBV7-8
j_gene: TRBJ1-6
CDR3aa: CASSLGGGIAPLHF

d_gene: TRBD2
v_gene: TRBV11-2
j_gene: TRBJ2-1
CDR3aa: CASRKYSGRDDEQFF

d_gene: -
v_gene: TRBV7-8
j_gene: TRBJ2-5
CDR3aa: CASSQREETQYF

d_gene: -
v_gene: TRBV7-2
j_gene: TRBJ2-1
CDR3aa: CASSLLRGGRGEQFF

d_gene: -
v_gene: TRBV5-1
j_gene: TRBJ2-7
CDR3aa: CASSLAGSIEQYF

d_gene: -
v_gene: TRBV20-1
j_gene: TRBJ2-3
CDR3aa: CSASTGLPLTDTQYF

d_gene: TRBD1
v_gene: TRBV28
j_gene: TRBJ1-4
CDR3aa: CASSLRAGGEKLFF

d_gene: TRBD2
v_gene: TRBV25-1
j_gene: TRBJ2-7
CDR3aa: CASRSSGGPSYEQYF

d_gene: TRBD2
v_gene: TRBV5-1
j_gene: TRBJ2-1
CDR3aa: CASSLGGLAHQGEQFF

d_gene: -
v_gene: TRBV5-1
j_gene: TRBJ1-2
CDR3aa: CASKPAGGPPPNYGYTF

d_gene: TRBD2
v_gene: TRBV7-9
j_gene: TRBJ2-3
CDR3aa: CASSPGTSGQATQYF

d_gene: -
v_gene: TRBV7-9
j_gene: TRBJ2-3
CDR3aa: CASSTPESTDTQYF

d_gene: -
v_gene: TRBV12-3/TRBV12-4
j_gene: TRBJ2-1
CDR3aa: CASSSSVSSYNEQFF

d_gene: TRBD2
v_gene: TRBV6-2/TRBV6-3
j_gene: TRBJ2-7
CDR3aa: CASSYPRLAGAYEQYF

d_gene: -
v_gene: TRBV14
j_gene: TRBJ1-2
CDR3aa: CASSQDGRGYGYTF

d_gene: -
v_gene: TRBV7-9
j_gene: TRBJ2-5
CDR3aa: CASSLKGGGVETQYF

d_gene: -
v_gene: TRBV7-3
j_gene: TRBJ2-1
CDR3aa: CASSSESDEQFF

d_gene: TRBD2
v_gene: TRBV5-1
j_gene: TRBJ2-3
CDR3aa: CASSSGLAFTDTQYF

d_gene: TRBD1
v_gene: TRBV12-3/TRBV12-4
j_gene: TRBJ1-4
CDR3aa: CASSPGQGGEKLFF

d_gene: -
v_gene: TRBV7-2
j_gene: TRBJ1-1
CDR3aa: CASSLGRGLTEAFF

d_gene: TRBD1
v_gene: TRBV7-8
j_gene: TRBJ1-1
CDR3aa: CASSLARPGGAFF

d_gene: -
v_gene: TRBV20-1
j_gene: TRBJ2-3
CDR3aa: CSADARTDTQYF

d_gene: -
v_gene: TRBV7-3
j_gene: TRBJ2-6
CDR3aa: CASSSGANLLTF

d_gene: -
v_gene: TRBV20-1
j_gene: TRBJ1-2
CDR3aa: CSARVAIQGYTF

d_gene: TRBD2
v_gene: TRBV4-3
j_gene: TRBJ2-1
CDR3aa: CASSPYFGGEGSYNEQFF

d_gene: -
v_gene: TRBV19
j_gene: TRBJ2-1
CDR3aa: CASSISPSVGEQFF

d_gene: TRBD2
v_gene: TRBV7-8
j_gene: TRBJ2-3
CDR3aa: CASSLIRRLAGTDTQYF

d_gene: -
v_gene: TRBV20-1
j_gene: TRBJ2-3
CDR3aa: CSARSEGDTQYF

d_gene: -
v_gene: TRBV13
j_gene: TRBJ1-2
CDR3aa: CASSLPRLGYTF

d_gene: -
v_gene: TRBV18
j_gene: TRBJ1-1
CDR3aa: CASSRGEGRNTEAFF

d_gene: TRBD1
v_gene: TRBV15
j_gene: TRBJ2-7
CDR3aa: CATTPDRGSYEQYF

d_gene: -
v_gene: TRBV6-5
j_gene: TRBJ1-5
CDR3aa: CASSYRGSSNQPQHF

d_gene: -
v_gene: TRBV5-6
j_gene: TRBJ2-1
CDR3aa: CASSSQGGQFF

d_gene: TRBD2
v_gene: TRBV5-6
j_gene: TRBJ2-1
CDR3aa: CASSYVTSGRGANEQFF

d_gene: -
v_gene: TRBV7-2
j_gene: TRBJ2-5
CDR3aa: CASSLAAPFGETQYF

d_gene: TRBD1
v_gene: TRBV20-1
j_gene: TRBJ2-7
CDR3aa: CSARGGGRVEQYF

d_gene: TRBD1
v_gene: TRBV12-3/TRBV12-4
j_gene: TRBJ1-6
CDR3aa: CASSLTGESYNSPLHF